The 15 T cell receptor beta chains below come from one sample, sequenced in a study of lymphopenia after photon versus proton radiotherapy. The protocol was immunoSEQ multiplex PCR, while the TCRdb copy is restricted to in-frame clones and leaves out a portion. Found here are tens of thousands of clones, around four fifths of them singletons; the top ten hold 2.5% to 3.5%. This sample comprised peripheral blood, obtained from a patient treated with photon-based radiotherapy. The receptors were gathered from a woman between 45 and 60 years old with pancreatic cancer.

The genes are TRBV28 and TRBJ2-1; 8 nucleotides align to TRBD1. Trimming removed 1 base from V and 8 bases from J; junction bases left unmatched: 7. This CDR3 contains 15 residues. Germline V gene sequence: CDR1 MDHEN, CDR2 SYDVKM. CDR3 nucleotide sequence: TGTGCCAGCAGTTTATTAAGGACAGGGAGCCATGAGCAGTTCTTC. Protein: CASSLLRTGSHEQFF. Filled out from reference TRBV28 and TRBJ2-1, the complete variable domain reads DVKVTQSSRYLVKRTGEKVFLECVQDMDHENMFWYRQDPGLGLRLIYFSYDVKMKEKGDIPEGYSVSREKKERFSLILESASTNQTSMYLCASSLLRTGSHEQFFGPGTRLTVL.

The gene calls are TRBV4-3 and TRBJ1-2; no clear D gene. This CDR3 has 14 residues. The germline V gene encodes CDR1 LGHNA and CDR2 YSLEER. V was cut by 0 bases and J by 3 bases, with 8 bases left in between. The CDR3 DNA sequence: TGCGCCAGCAGCCAAGATGTGGAGGACTATGGCTACACCTTC. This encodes CASSQDVEDYGYTF.

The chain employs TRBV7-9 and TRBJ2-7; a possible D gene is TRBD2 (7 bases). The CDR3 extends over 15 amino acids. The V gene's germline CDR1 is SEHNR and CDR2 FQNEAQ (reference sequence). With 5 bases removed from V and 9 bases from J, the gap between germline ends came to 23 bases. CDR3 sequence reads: CASSPLTGRGPGQYF. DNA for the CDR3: TGTGCCAGCAGCCCCTTAACAGGGAGGGGACCGGGGCAGTACTTC.

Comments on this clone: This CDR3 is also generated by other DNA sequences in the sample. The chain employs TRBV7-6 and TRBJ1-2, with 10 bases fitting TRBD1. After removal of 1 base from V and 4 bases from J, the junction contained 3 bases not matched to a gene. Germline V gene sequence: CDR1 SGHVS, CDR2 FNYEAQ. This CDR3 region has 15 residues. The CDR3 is CASSLGQGASYGYTF. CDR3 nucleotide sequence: TGTGCCAGCAGCTTAGGACAGGGGGCCAGCTATGGCTACACCTTC.

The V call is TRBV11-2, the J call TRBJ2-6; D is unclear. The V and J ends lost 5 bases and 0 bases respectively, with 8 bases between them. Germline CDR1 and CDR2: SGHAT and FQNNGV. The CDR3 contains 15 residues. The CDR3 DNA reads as TGTGCCAGCAGCGTGACTCACTCTGGGGCCAACGTCCTGACTTTC. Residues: CASSVTHSGANVLTF.

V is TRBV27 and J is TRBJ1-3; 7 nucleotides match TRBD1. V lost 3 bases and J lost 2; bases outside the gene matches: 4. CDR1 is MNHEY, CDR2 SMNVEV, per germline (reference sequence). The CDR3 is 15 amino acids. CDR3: CASSLTGRTGNTIYF. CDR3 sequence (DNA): TGTGCCAGCAGTTTGACAGGGAGGACTGGAAACACCATATATTTT.

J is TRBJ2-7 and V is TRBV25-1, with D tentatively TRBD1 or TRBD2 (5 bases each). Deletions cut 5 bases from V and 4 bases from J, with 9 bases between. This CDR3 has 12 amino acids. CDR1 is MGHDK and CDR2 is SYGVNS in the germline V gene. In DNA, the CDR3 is TGTGCCAGCAGTACGGGGCCGTACGAGCAGTACTTC. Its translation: CASSTGPYEQYF.

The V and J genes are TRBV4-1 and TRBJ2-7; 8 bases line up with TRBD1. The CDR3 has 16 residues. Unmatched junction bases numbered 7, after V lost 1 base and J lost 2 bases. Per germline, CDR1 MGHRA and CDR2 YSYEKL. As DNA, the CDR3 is TGCGCCAGCAGCCAAGGACCGACAGGGGTCCCCTACGAGCAGTACTTC. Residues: CASSQGPTGVPYEQYF.

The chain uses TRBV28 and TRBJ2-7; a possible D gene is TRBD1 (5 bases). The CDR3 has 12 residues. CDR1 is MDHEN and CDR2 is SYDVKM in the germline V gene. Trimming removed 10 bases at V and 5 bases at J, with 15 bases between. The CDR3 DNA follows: TGTGCCACCTCAGGGCCCCGGGACGAGCAGTACTTC. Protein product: CATSGPRDEQYF.

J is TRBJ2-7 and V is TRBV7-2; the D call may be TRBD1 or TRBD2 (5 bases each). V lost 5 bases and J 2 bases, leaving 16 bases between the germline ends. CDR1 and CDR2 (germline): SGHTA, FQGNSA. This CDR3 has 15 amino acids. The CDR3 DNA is TGTGCCAGCAGCCCCAGGGACGGAATAACCTACGAGCAGTACTTC. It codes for CASSPRDGITYEQYF.

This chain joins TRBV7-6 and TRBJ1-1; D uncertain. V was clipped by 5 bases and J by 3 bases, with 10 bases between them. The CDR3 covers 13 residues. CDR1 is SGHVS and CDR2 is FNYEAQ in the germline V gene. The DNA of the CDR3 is TGTGCCAGCAGCCAAGAATTGGACACTGAAGCTTTCTTT. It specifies CASSQELDTEAFF.

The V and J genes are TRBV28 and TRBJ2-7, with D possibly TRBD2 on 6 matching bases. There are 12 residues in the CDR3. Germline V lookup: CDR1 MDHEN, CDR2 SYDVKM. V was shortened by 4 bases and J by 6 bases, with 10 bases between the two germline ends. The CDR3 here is CASSYRRAEQYF. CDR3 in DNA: TGTGCCAGCAGTTATCGGAGGGCCGAGCAGTACTTC.

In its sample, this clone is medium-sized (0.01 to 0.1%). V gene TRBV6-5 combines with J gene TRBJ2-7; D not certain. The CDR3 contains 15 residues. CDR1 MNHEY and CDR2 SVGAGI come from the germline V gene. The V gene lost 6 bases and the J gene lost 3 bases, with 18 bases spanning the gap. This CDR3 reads CASRPLGGPLYEQYF. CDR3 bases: TGTGCCAGCAGACCTCTCGGTGGACCGCTCTACGAGCAGTACTTC.

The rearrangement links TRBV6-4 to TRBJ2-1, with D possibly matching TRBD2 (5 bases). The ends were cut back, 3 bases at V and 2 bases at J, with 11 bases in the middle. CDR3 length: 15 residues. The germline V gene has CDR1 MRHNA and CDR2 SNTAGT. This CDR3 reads CASSEEEGAYNEQFF. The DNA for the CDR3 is TGTGCCAGCAGTGAGGAAGAGGGAGCCTACAATGAGCAGTTCTTC.

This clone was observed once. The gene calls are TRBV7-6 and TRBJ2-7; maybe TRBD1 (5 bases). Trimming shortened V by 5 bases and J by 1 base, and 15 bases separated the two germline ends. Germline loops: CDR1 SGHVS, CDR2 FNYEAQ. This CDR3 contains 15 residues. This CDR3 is CASSQVDGQSYEQYF. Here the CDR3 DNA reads TGTGCCAGCAGCCAGGTCGACGGACAATCCTACGAGCAGTACTTC.